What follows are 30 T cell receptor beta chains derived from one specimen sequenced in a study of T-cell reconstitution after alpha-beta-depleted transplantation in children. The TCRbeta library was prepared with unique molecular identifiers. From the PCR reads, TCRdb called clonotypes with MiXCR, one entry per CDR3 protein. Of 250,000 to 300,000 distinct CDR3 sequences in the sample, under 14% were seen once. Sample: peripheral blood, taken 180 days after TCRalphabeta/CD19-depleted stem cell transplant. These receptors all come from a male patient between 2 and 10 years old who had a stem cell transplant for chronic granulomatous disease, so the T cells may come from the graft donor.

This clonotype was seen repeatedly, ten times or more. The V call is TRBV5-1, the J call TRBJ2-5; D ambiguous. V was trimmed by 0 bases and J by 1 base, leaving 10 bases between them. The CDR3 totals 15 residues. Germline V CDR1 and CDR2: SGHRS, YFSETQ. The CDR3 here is CASSLATRPQETQYF. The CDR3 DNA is TGCGCCAGCAGCTTGGCCACCCGTCCCCAAGAGACCCAGTACTTC.

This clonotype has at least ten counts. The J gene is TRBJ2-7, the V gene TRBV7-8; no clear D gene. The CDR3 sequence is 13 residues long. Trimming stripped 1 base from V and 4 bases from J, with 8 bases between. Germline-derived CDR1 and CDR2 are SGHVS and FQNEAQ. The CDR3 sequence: CASSLGGYYEQYF. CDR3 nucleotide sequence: TGTGCCAGCAGCTTAGGAGGTTATTACGAGCAGTACTTC.

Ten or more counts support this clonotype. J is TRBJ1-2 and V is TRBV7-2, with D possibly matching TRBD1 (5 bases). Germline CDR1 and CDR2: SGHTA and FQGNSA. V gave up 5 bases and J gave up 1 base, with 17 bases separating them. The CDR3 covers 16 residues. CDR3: CASSATGRRLNYGYTF. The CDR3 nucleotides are TGTGCCAGCAGCGCCACGGGACGCCGCCTTAACTATGGCTACACCTTC.

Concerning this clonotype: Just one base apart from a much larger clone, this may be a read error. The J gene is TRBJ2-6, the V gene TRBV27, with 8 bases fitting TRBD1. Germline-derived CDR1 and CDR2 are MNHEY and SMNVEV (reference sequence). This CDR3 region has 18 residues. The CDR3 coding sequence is TGTGCCTGCAGTCGACGACAGGGGTTTCCCTCTGGGGCCAACGTCCTGACTTTC. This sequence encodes CACSRRQGFPSGANVLTF. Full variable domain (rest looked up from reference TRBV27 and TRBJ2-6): EAQVTQNPRYLITVTGKKLTVTCSQNMNHEYMSWYRQDPGLGLRQIYYSMNVEVTDKGDVPEGYKVSRKEKRNFPLILESPSPNQTSLYFCACSRRQGFPSGANVLTFGAGSRLTVL.

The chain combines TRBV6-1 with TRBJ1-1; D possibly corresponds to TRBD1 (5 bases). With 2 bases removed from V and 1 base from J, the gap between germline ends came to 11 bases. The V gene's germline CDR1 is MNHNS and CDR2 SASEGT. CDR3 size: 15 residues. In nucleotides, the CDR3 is TGTGCCAGCAGTGAAAAGACAGCATGGAACACTGAAGCTTTCTTT. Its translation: CASSEKTAWNTEAFF.

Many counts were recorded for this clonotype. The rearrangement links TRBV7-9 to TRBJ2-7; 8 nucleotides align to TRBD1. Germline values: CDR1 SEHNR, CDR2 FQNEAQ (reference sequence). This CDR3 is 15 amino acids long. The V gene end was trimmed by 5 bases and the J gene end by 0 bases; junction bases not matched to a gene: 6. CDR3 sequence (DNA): TGTGCCAGCAGCAAAACAGGGGGGCACTCCTACGAGCAGTACTTC. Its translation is CASSKTGGHSYEQYF. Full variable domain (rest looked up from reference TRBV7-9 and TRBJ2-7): DTGVSQNPRHKITKRGQNVTFRCDPISEHNRLYWYRQTLGQGPEFLTYFQNEAQLEKSRLLSDRFSAERPKGSFSTLEIQRTEQGDSAMYLCASSKTGGHSYEQYFGPGTRLTVT.

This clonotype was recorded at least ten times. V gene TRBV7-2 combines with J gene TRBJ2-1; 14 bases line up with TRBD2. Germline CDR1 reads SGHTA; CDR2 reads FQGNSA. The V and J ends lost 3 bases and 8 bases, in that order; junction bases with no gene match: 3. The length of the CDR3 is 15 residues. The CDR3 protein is CASSLTGLAGDEQFF. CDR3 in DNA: TGTGCCAGCAGCTTGACGGGACTAGCGGGAGATGAGCAGTTCTTC.

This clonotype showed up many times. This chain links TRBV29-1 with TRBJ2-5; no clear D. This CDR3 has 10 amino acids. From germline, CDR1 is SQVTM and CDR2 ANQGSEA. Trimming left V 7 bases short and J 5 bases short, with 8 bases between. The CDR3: CSAVLETQYF. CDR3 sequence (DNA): TGCAGCGCTGTGCTGGAGACCCAGTACTTC.

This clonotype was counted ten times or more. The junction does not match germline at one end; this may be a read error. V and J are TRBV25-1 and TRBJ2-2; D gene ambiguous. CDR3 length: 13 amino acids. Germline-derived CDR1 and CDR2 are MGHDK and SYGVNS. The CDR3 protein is CASRDLNAGELFF. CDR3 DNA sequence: TGTGCCAGCAGGGATTTGAACGCCGGGGAGCTGTTTTTT.

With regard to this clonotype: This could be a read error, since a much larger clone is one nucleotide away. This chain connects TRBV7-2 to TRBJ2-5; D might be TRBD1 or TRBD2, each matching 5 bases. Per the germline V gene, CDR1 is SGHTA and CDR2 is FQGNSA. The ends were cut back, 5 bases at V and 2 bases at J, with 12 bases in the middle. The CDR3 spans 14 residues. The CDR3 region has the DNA TGTGCCAGCAGCACCAACAGGACTCAAGAGACCCAGTACTTC. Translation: CASSTNRTQETQYF. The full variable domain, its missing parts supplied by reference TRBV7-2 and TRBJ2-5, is GAGVSQSPSNKVTEKGKDVELRCDPISGHTALYWYRQSLGQGLEFLIYFQGNSAPDKSGLPSDRFSAERTGGSVSTLTIQRTQQEDSAVYLCASSTNRTQETQYFGPGTRLLVL.

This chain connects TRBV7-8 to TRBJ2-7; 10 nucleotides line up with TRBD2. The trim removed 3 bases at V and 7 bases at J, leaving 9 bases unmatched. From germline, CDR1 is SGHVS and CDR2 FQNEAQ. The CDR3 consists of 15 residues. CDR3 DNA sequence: TGTGCCAGCAGCTTGCCTAGCGGGAGTTTCGCTGAGCAGTACTTC. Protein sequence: CASSLPSGSFAEQYF. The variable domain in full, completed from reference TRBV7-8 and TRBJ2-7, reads GAGVSQSPRYKVAKRGQDVALRCDPISGHVSLFWYQQALGQGPEFLTYFQNEAQLDKSGLPSDRFFAERPEGSVSTLKIQRTQQEDSAVYLCASSLPSGSFAEQYFGPGTRLTVT.

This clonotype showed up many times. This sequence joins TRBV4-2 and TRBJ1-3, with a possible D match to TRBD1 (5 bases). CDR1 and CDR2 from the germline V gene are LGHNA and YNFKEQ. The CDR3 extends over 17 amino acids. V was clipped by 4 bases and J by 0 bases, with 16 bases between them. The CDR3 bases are TGTGCCAGCAGCCCCCAATTAGGGGCGTCCTCTGGAAACACCATATATTTT. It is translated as CASSPQLGASSGNTIYF.

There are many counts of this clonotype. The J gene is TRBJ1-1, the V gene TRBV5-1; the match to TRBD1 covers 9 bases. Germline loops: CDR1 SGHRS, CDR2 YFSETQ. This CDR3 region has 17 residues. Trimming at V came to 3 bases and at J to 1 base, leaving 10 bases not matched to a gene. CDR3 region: CASSSHRGPASNTEAFF. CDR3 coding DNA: TGCGCCAGCAGCTCACACAGGGGGCCCGCCTCGAACACTGAAGCTTTCTTT.

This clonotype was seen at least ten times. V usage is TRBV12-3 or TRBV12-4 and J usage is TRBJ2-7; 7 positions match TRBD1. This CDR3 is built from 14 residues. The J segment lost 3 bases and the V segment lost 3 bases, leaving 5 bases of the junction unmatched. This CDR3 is CASSLTGRNYEQYF. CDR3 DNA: TGTGCCAGCAGTTTGACAGGGCGAAACTACGAGCAGTACTTC.

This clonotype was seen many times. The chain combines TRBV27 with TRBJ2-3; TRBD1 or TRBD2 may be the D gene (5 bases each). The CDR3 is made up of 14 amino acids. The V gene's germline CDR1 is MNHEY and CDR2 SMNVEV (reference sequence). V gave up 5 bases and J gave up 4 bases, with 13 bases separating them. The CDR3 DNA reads TGTGCCAGCAGTCTCTCCCGGGGACCAGATACGCAGTATTTT. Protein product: CASSLSRGPDTQYF.

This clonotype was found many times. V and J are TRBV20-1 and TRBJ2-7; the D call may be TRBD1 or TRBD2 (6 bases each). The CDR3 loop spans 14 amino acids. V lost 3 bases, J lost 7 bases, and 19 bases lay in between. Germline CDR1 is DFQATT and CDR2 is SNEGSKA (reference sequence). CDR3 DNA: TGCAGTGCTAGGGCCGGGGGCGCGAAGGGGGAGCAGTACTTC. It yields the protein CSARAGGAKGEQYF.

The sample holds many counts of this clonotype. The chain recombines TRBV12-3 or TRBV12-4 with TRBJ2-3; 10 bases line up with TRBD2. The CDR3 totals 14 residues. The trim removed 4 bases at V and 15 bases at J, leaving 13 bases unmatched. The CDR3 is CASSSASGGASAYF. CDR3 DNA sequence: TGTGCCAGCAGTTCGGCCAGCGGGGGGGCCTCAGCTTATTTT.

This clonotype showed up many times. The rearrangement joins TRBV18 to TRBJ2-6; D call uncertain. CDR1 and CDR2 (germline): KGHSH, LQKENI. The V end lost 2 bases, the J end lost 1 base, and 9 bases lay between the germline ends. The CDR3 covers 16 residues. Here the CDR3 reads CASSPMAESGANVLTF. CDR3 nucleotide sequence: TGTGCCAGCTCACCAATGGCGGAGTCTGGGGCCAACGTCCTGACTTTC. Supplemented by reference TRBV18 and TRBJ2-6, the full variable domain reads NAGVMQNPRHLVRRRGQEARLRCSPMKGHSHVYWYRQLPEEGLKFMVYLQKENIIDESGMPKERFSAEFPKEGPSILRIQQVVRGDSAAYFCASSPMAESGANVLTFGAGSRLTVL.

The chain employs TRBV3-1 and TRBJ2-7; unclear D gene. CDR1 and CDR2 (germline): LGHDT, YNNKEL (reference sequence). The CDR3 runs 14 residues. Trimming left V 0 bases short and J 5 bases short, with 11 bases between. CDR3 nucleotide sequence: TGTGCCAGCAGCCAAGAGACTTTTCCTCACGAGCAGTACTTC. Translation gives CASSQETFPHEQYF.

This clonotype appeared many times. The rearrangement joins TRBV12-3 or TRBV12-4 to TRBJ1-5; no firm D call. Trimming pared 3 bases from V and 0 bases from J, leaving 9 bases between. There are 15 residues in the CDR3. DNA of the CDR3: TGTGCCAGCAGTTTCTCCGGGAATAGCAATCAGCCCCAGCATTTT. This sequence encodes CASSFSGNSNQPQHF.

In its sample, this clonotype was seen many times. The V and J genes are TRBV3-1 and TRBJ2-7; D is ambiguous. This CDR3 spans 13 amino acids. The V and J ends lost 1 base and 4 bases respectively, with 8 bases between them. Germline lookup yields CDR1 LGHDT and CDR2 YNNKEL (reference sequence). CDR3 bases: TGTGCCAGCAGCCAAGCAGGAAGTTACGAGCAGTACTTC. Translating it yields CASSQAGSYEQYF.

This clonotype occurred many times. CDR3 DNA sequence: TGTGCCAGCCCCGCAGGGGGTGGCTACACCTTC. This encodes CASPAGGGYTF. V and J are TRBV6-4 and TRBJ1-2; 7 bases are a match to TRBD1. CDR1 and CDR2 from the germline V gene are MRHNA and SNTAGT. V lost 8 bases to trimming and J lost 7 bases; unmatched junction nucleotides: 4. The CDR3 loop spans 11 amino acids.

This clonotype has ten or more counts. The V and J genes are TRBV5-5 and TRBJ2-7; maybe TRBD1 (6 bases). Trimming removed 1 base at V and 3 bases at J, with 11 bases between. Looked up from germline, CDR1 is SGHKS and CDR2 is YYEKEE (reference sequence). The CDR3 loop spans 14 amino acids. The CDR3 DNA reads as TGTGCCAGCAGCTTGTATACAGGGCACTACGAGCAGTACTTC. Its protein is CASSLYTGHYEQYF.

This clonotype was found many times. The CDR3 region is CASSLGGRDRGYGYTF. The CDR3 DNA reads as TGTGCCAGCAGTTTAGGAGGTCGGGACAGGGGCTATGGCTACACCTTC. The rearrangement uses TRBV27 and TRBJ1-2, with TRBD1 matching 10 bases. The CDR3 consists of 16 residues. Germline V CDR1 and CDR2: MNHEY, SMNVEV (reference sequence). V shed 2 bases, J shed 4 bases, and the junction held 7 bases outside the gene matches.

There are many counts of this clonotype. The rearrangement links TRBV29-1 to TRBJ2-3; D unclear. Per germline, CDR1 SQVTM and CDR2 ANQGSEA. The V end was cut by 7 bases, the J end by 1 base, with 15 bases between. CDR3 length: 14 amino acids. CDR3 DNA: TGCAGCGCCCAATCCACGGTTCGCACAGATACGCAGTATTTT. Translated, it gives CSAQSTVRTDTQYF.

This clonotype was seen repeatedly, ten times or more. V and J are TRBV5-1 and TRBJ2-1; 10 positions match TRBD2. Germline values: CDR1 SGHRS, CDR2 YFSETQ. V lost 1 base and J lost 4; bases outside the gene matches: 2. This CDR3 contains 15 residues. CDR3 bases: TGCGCCAGCAGCTTGTCTAGCGGGAGTTACAATGAGCAGTTCTTC. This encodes CASSLSSGSYNEQFF.

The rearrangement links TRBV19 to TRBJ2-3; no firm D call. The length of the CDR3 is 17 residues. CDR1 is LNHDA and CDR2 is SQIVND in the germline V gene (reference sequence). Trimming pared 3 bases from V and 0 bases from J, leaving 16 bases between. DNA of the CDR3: TGTGCCAGTAGTATCTATCCTAGTGGATCGAGCACAGATACGCAGTATTTT. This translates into CASSIYPSGSSTDTQYF. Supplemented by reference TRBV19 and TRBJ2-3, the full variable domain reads DGGITQSPKYLFRKEGQNVTLSCEQNLNHDAMYWYRQDPGQGLRLIYYSQIVNDFQKGDIAEGYSVSREKKESFPLTVTSAQKNPTAFYLCASSIYPSGSSTDTQYFGPGTRLTVL.

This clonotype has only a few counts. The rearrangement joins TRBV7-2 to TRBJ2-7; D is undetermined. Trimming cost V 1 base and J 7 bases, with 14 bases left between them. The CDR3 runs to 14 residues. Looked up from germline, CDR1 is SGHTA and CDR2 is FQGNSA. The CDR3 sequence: CASSLVVGYSEQYF. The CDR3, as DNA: TGTGCCAGCAGCTTAGTAGTGGGGTATTCAGAGCAGTACTTC. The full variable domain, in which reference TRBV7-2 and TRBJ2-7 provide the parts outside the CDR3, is GAGVSQSPSNKVTEKGKDVELRCDPISGHTALYWYRQSLGQGLEFLIYFQGNSAPDKSGLPSDRFSAERTGGSVSTLTIQRTQQEDSAVYLCASSLVVGYSEQYFGPGTRLTVT.

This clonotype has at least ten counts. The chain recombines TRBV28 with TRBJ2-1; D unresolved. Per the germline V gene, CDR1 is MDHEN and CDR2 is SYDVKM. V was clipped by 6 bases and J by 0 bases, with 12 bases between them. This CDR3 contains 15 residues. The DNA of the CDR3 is TGTGCCAGCAGCCCCAGACTGCTCTCCTACAATGAGCAGTTCTTC. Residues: CASSPRLLSYNEQFF.

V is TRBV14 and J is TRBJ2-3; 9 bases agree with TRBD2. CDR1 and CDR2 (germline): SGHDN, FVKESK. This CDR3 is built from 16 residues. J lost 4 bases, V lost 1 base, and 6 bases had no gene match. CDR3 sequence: CASSQGAGGPSDTQYF. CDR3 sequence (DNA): TGTGCCAGCAGCCAAGGCGCGGGAGGGCCATCAGATACGCAGTATTTT.